What follows are 14 T cell receptor beta chains derived from one specimen sequenced in a study of T-cell memory formation after mild COVID-19. TCRdb re-analysed the 5' RACE reads in MiXCR, keeping a single row per CDR3 protein. Here the sample spans fewer than 500,000 distinct CDR3 sequences, 25% being singletons. The sample comprised PBMCs or a T cell subset sorted from them (not recorded which). The receptors originated from an adult woman who had mild COVID-19 (a few samples of this study predate the infection). Cell type and time point are not known.

This clonotype has more than one count but fewer than ten. The CDR3 DNA reads as TGTGCCAGCAGTTTCAAAGTCGGGGGCGCCGAAGCTTTCTTT. Its protein is CASSFKVGGAEAFF. The rearrangement uses TRBV6-6 and TRBJ1-1, with a weak D call TRBD1 (6 bases). The CDR3 has 14 amino acids. With 4 bases removed from V and 8 bases from J, the gap between germline ends came to 17 bases. Germline-derived CDR1 and CDR2 are MNHNY and SVGAGI (reference sequence).

This chain uses TRBV7-9 with TRBJ1-2; a weak D match, TRBD1 (5 bases). Trimming left V 3 bases short and J 2 bases short, with 16 bases between. Germline V CDR1 and CDR2: SEHNR, FQNEAQ (reference sequence). There are 16 residues in the CDR3. CDR3 in DNA: TGTGCCAGCAGCTTTACAGGATTCAGAGGGAACTATGGCTACACCTTC. Its protein product is CASSFTGFRGNYGYTF.

The chain uses TRBV6-1 and TRBJ2-7; TRBD1 agrees at 7 bases. The CDR3 has 15 amino acids. V lost 1 base and J lost 5; bases outside the gene matches: 8. The germline CDR1 and CDR2 sequences are MNHNS and SASEGT. The CDR3 DNA is TGTGCCAGCAGTGAAGAGGCGACAGGGCGCAACGAGCAGTACTTC. This gives the protein CASSEEATGRNEQYF.

This clonotype was seen repeatedly, ten times or more. The DNA for the CDR3 is TGTGCCAGCAGCTCGCGACTAGCGGGAGCCCAAGAGACCCAGTACTTC. This gives the protein CASSSRLAGAQETQYF. The V gene is TRBV6-5, the J gene TRBJ2-5, with TRBD2 identical over 12 bases. Trimming removed 6 bases from V and 1 base from J; junction bases left unmatched: 6. CDR1 is MNHEY and CDR2 is SVGAGI in the germline V gene. The CDR3 is 16 residues long.

The chain joins TRBV12-3 or TRBV12-4 to TRBJ1-6; possible D gene TRBD1, 6 bases. V was pared by 6 bases and J by 9 bases, with 15 bases between. This CDR3 region has 14 residues. CDR3 coding DNA: TGTGCCAGCAGGCTGGATCACAGGGTTTCACCCCTCCACTTT. It translates to CASRLDHRVSPLHF.

The J gene is TRBJ2-3, the V gene TRBV7-2; TRBD1 agrees at 7 bases. From germline, CDR1 is SGHTA and CDR2 FQGNSA. The V and J ends lost 4 bases and 0 bases, in that order; junction bases with no gene match: 4. This CDR3 comprises 15 residues. CDR3 amino acids: CASSWTGASTDTQYF. The CDR3 DNA is TGTGCCAGCAGCTGGACAGGAGCGAGCACAGATACGCAGTATTTT.

The chain joins TRBV7-8 to TRBJ2-1; TRBD2 matches 7 bases. Germline CDR1 reads SGHVS; CDR2 reads FQNEAQ. The CDR3 spans 15 residues. V gave up 5 bases and J gave up 5 bases; unmatched junction bases: 9. The CDR3 loop reads CASSLPGGFNNEQFF. The CDR3 nucleotides are TGTGCCAGCAGCCTGCCGGGGGGTTTCAACAATGAGCAGTTCTTC. The whole variable domain, filled in from reference TRBV7-8 and TRBJ2-1, reads GAGVSQSPRYKVAKRGQDVALRCDPISGHVSLFWYQQALGQGPEFLTYFQNEAQLDKSGLPSDRFFAERPEGSVSTLKIQRTQQEDSAVYLCASSLPGGFNNEQFFGPGTRLTVL.

This clonotype was observed a few times. The chain couples TRBV20-1 to TRBJ1-4; TRBD1 agrees at 9 bases. Losses at the gene ends were 6 bases for V and 6 bases for J; bases not matched to a gene: 5. The CDR3 is 13 amino acids. The germline gives CDR1 DFQATT, CDR2 SNEGSKA (reference sequence). The CDR3 here is CSAGDREYEKLFF. The CDR3 DNA sequence: TGCAGTGCGGGGGACAGGGAGTATGAAAAACTGTTTTTT.

This clonotype was observed a handful of times. V and J are TRBV6-2 or TRBV6-3 and TRBJ2-1, with 7 bases matching TRBD2. V lost 2 bases, J lost 6 bases, and 7 bases stayed unmatched. The CDR3 sequence is 15 residues long. Germline V CDR1 and CDR2: MNHEY, SVGEGT. This chain's CDR3 is CASSYGRVGRNEQFF. CDR3 nucleotides: TGTGCCAGCAGTTACGGGAGGGTTGGGCGCAATGAGCAGTTCTTC.

The V and J genes are TRBV5-1 and TRBJ2-1; D remains ambiguous. This CDR3 is built from 14 residues. Germline CDR1 SGHRS, CDR2 YFSETQ. V shed 2 bases and J shed 0 bases, with 6 bases lying between them. The CDR3 region has the DNA TGCGCCAGCAGCTTTAAGGACTCCTACAATGAGCAGTTCTTC. Translating gives CASSFKDSYNEQFF.

The genes are TRBV19 and TRBJ2-7, with 7 nucleotides matching TRBD1. The ends lost 6 bases at V and 0 bases at J; junction bases unmatched: 11. This CDR3 has 16 residues. The germline gives CDR1 LNHDA, CDR2 SQIVND (reference sequence). The CDR3 loop reads CASRGRQTGSSYEQYF. The CDR3 coding sequence is TGTGCCAGTAGGGGCCGCCAGACAGGGAGCTCCTACGAGCAGTACTTC.

CDR3 DNA: TGTGCCAGCAGTTACCACCAGGGACGGGGCGGGGCGCAGTATTTT. Amino acid sequence: CASSYHQGRGGAQYF. This sequence joins TRBV6-5 and TRBJ2-3, with D perhaps matching TRBD2 (6 bases). Germline V gives CDR1 MNHEY, CDR2 SVGAGI. Trimming took off 2 bases at V and 10 bases at J, with 19 bases between the two ends. This CDR3 spans 15 amino acids.

The table lists this clonotype with a few counts. The chain links TRBV7-9 to TRBJ2-2; the match to TRBD1 covers 10 bases. CDR3 size: 13 residues. CDR1 is SEHNR and CDR2 is FQNEAQ in the germline V gene (reference sequence). V shed 6 bases and J 7 bases; nucleotides not matched to a gene: 2. The CDR3: CASRTGGHGELFF. The CDR3 DNA reads TGTGCCAGCAGGACAGGGGGCCACGGGGAGCTGTTTTTT. Using reference TRBV7-9 and TRBJ2-2 for the parts outside the CDR3, the full variable domain is DTGVSQNPRHKITKRGQNVTFRCDPISEHNRLYWYRQTLGQGPEFLTYFQNEAQLEKSRLLSDRFSAERPKGSFSTLEIQRTEQGDSAMYLCASRTGGHGELFFGEGSRLTVL.

A few counts support this clonotype. The chain carries TRBV27 and TRBJ2-1; D is uncertain. Trimming removed 8 bases from V and 6 bases from J, with 14 bases in between. The CDR3 sequence is 13 residues long. CDR1 MNHEY and CDR2 SMNVEV come from the germline V gene (reference sequence). Written as DNA, the CDR3 is TGTGCCAGCTCTTTTTCGGACGTCAATGAGCAGTTCTTC. Translating gives CASSFSDVNEQFF.